The rows below give T cell receptor beta chains drawn from one sample of a study of brain metastases from non-small cell lung cancer. This table comes from immunoSEQ multiplex PCR, and its TCRdb copy is limited to in-frame clones, with some not included. The sample lists about 4,600 clones; nearly 90% were seen once. The specimen sequenced was tissue from a brain metastasis. All receptors derive from a donor aged 40 or over with non-small cell lung cancer. The CDR3 runs from the conserved cysteine through the conserved F or W.

CASSLGQALEQYF TRBV5-1
CASSNAHAGADTQYF TRBV19
CASSSVAGESGDEQFF TRBV7-9
CACSYRGTQYF TRBV30
CASSASSASTEAFF TRBV5-1
CAAALGQGSYEQYF TRBV10-3
CASSLVGGSSYEQYF TRBV11-1
CVSSLGTGRGYGYTF TRBV27
CASSLGSGRKYEQYF TRBV7-6
CASSFTSSYNSPLHF TRBV5-6
CASSLTGDFGNTIYF TRBV5-6
CAISDQGPAGYTF TRBV10-3
CASSIRTEAPEQYF TRBV19
CASSYQDTGELFF TRBV6-5
CASSLRPTNIQYF TRBV27
CASSTGCPIIHHNSPLHF TRBV3-1/TRBV3-2
CAISEANEKLFF TRBV10-3
CASSVGYEQFF TRBV9
CASSSDRVAEQYF TRBV27
CASSSGPGGTGELFF TRBV7-3
CASSLEAGGHYEQYF TRBV11-3
CASSLPGPRDIQYF TRBV28
CASSPGQGRGDTEAFF TRBV7-3
CASSESWGLAGGPNTGELFF TRBV4-2
CASSGGLAGTDTQYF TRBV5-1
CASSPSFTEAFF TRBV6-2/TRBV6-3
CASSLNSGTEAFF TRBV27
CASSQDPRGQETQYF TRBV3-1/TRBV3-2
CASSQDQFLGSSLFSGANVLTF TRBV4-3
CSVEGGTGSSYEQYF TRBV29-1
CASSLAGGWENEQFF TRBV7-8
CASSVGGVYGYTF TRBV2
CASSLGGASGNTIYF TRBV11-3
CASSEAPYNSPLHF TRBV6-1
CASSGTSGTNTGELFF TRBV6-1
CASSRDSGTSGSYNEQFF TRBV27
CASSLLLLAGVGEQYF TRBV3-1/TRBV3-2
CASSLGDGDPETQYF TRBV7-7
CASSGGELFF TRBV2
CSVGFRGTEAFF TRBV29-1
CASSQGHSYNSPLHF TRBV4-3
CASSVTGLRETQYF TRBV19
CAGGELTGSAANTGELFF TRBV7-8
CASSYRDRDYEQYF TRBV6-5
CVSSYSTGETQYF TRBV6-5
CASSQVGGRGETQYF TRBV3-1/TRBV3-2
CASRPRGDTGELFF TRBV6-4
CSASGQAGEKLFF TRBV20-1